The next 2 T cell receptor beta chains were all read from a single sample in a study of beta chain features in type 1 diabetes (dated by TCRdb to the late 2010s). Findings and caveats that apply to the study as a whole: Type 1 diabetes patients showed a moderate but significant shortening of TCRB CDR3 length in all four CD4+ subsets.

Library preparation used the immunoSEQ multiplex PCR assay. The entire amount of isolated RNA was reverse transcribed using the High Capacity cDNA Reverse Transcription Kit, so the sequenced TCRB transcripts were expressed ones. TCRdb obtained this table from immuneACCESS and retained in-frame rearrangements with V and J assigned. These tables miss some clones; where compared with another copy, unresolved V genes account for less than half of the shortfall, and the remainder is unexplained. This sample has 130,000 or so clones in its table, and about a sixth of those were observed once. Jointly, the top ten make up about 2.1% of the sample. These receptors have no known antigen. The specimen was central memory CD4+ T cells from blood. All receptors derive from a man aged 30 to 45 with type 1 diabetes.

This clone has just a few counts. This chain links TRBV10-3 with TRBJ1-1; TRBD1 agrees at 11 bases. Trimming removed 6 bases from V and 2 bases from J; junction bases left unmatched: 8. CDR3 size: 16 residues. The germline V gene encodes CDR1 ENHRY and CDR2 SYGVKD. CDR3 residues: CAIRAGQGVTNTEAFF. The CDR3 DNA follows: TGTGCCATCAGGGCGGGACAGGGGGTCACCAACACTGAAGCTTTCTTT.

The gene calls are TRBV27 and TRBJ2-1; 9 positions match TRBD1. Losses at the gene ends were 5 bases for V and 4 bases for J; bases not matched to a gene: 9. This CDR3 has 16 amino acids. Germline CDR1 MNHEY, CDR2 SMNVEV (reference sequence). The CDR3 sequence: CASSPSPGTGYNEQFF. CDR3 sequence (DNA): TGTGCCAGCAGTCCCTCCCCCGGGACAGGGTACAATGAGCAGTTCTTC.